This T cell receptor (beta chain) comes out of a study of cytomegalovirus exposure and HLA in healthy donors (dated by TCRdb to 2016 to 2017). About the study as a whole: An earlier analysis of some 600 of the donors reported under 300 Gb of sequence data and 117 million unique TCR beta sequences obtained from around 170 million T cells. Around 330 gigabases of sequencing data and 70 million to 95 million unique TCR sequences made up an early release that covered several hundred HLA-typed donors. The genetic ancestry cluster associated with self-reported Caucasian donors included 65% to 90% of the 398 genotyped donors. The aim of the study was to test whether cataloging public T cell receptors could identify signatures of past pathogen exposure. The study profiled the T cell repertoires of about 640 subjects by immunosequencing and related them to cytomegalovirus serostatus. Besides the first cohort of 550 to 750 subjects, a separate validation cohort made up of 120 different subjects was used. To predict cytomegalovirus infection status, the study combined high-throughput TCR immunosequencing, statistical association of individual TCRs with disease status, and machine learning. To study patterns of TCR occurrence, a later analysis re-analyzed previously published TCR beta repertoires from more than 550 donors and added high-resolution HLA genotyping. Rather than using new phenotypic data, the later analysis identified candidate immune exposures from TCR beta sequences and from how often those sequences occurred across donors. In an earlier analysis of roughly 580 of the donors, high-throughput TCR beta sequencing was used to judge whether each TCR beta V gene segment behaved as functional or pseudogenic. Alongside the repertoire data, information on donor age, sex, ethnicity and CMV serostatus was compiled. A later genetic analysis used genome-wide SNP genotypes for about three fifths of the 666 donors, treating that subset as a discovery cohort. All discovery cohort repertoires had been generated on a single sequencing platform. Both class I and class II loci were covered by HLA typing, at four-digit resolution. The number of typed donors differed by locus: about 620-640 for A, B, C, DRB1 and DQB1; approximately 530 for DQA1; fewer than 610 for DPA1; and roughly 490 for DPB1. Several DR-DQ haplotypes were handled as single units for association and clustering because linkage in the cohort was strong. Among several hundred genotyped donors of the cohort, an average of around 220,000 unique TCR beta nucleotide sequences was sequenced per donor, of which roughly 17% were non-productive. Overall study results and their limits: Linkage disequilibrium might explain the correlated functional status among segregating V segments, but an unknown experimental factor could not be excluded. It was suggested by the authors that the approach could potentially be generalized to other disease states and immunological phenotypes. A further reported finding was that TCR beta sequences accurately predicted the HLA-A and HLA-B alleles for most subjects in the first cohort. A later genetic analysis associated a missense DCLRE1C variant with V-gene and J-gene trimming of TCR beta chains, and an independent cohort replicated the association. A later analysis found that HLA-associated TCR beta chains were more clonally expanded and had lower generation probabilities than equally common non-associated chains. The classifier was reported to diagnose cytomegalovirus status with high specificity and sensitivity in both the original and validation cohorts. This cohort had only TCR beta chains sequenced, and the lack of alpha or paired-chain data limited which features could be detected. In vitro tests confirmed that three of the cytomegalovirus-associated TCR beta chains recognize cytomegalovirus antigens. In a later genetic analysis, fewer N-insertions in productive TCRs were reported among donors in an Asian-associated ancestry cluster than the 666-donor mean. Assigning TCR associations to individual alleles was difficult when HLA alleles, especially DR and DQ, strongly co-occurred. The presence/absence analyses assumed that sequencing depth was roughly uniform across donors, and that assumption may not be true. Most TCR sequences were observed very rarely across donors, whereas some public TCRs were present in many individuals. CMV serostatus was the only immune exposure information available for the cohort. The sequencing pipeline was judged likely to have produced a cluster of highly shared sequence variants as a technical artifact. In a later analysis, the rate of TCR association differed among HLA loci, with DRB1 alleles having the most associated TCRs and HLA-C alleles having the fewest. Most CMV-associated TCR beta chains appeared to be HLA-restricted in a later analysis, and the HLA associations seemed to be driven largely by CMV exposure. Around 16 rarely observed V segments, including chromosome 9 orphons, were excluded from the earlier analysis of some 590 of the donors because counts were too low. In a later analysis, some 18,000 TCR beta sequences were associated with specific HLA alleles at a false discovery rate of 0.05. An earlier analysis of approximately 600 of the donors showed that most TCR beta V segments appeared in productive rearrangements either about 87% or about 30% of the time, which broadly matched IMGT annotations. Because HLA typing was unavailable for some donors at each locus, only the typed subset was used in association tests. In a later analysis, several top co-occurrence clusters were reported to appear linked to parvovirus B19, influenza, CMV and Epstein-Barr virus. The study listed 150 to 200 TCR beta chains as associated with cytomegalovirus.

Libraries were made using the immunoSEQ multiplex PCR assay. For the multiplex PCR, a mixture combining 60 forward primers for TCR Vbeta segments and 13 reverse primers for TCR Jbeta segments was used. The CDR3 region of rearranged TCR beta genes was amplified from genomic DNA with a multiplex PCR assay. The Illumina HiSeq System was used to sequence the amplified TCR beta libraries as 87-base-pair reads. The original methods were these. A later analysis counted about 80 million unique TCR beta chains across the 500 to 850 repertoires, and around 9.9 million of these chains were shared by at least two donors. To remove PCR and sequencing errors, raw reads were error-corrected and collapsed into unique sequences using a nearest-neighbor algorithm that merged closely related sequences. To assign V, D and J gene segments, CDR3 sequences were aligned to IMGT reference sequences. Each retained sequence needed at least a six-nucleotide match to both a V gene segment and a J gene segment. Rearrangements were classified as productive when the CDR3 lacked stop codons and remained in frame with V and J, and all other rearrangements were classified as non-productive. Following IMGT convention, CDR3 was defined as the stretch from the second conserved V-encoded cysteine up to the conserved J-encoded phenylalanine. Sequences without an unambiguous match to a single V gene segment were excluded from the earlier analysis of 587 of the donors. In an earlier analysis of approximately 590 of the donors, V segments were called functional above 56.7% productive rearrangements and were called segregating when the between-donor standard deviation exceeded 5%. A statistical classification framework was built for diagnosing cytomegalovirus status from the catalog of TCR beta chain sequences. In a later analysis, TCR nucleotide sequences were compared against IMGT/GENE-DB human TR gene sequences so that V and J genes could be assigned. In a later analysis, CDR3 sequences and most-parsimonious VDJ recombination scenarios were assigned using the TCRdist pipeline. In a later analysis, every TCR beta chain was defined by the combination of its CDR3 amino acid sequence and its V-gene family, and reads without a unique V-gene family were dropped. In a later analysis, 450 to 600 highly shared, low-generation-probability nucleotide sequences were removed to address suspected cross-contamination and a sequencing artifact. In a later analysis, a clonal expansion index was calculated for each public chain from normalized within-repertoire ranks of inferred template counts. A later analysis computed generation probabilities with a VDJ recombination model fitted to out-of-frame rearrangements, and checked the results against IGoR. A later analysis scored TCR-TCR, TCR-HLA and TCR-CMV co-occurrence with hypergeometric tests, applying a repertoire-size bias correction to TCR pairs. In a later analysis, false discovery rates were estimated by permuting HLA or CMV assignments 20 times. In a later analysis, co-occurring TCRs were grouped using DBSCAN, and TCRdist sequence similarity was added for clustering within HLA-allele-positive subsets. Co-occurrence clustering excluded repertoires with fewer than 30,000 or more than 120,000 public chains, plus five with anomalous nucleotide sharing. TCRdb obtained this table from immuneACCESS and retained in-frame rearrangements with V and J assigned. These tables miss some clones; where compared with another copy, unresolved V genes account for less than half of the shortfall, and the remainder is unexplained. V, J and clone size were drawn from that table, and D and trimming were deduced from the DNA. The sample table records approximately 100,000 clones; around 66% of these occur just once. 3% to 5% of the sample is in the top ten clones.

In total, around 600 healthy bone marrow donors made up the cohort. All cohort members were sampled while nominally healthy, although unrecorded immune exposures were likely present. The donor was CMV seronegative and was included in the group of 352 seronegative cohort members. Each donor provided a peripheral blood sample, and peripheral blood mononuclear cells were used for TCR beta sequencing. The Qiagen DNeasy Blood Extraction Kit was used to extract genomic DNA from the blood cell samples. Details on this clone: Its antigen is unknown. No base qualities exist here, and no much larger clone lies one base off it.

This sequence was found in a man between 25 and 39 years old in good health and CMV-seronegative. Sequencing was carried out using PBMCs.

The DNA is TGTGCCAGCAGCCCACACGGGACTAGCGGGATAGAGACCCAGTACTTC. This sequence encodes CASSPHGTSGIETQYF. Here the chain combines TRBV9 and TRBJ2-5, with 13 bases matching TRBD2. Including cysteine and phenylalanine, the CDR3 has 16 amino acids. The retained sequence is limited to the CDR3, 48 bases, with the frame set at the first base. V has 4 bases trimmed and J has 4 bases trimmed; junction bases matching no gene number 7. The germline V gene sets CDR1 to SGDLS and CDR2 to YYNGEE. The entire variable domain, with the stretches around the CDR3 drawn from the reference TRBV9 and TRBJ2-5 proteins, is DSGVTQTPKHLITATGQRVTLRCSPRSGDLSVYWYQQSLDQGLQFLIQYYNGEERAKGNILERFSAQQFPDLHSELNLSSLELGDSALYFCASSPHGTSGIETQYFGPGTRLLVL.